The 4 T cell receptor beta chains presented below share a single source sample, sequenced in a study of response to subunit inactivated influenza vaccine. A single record per CDR3 protein comes from TCRdb applying MiXCR to the RT-PCR reads. The table shows about 240,000 distinct CDR3 sequences, with more than 9% occurring only once. The material was non-naive T cells sorted from PBMCs, obtained 14 to 15 days before vaccination. The receptors were sampled from a man aged 45 to 65 who received an inactivated influenza vaccine.

In this sample, this clonotype turned up many times. The chain combines TRBV15 with TRBJ2-2; D gene ambiguous. Germline CDR1 and CDR2: LNHNV and YYDKDF (reference sequence). The CDR3 totals 14 residues. V was pared by 3 bases and J by 8 bases, with 13 bases between. The CDR3 loop reads CATSRLVGWGELFF. CDR3 bases: TGTGCCACCAGCAGGCTGGTCGGATGGGGGGAGCTGTTTTTT.

V usage is TRBV2 and J usage is TRBJ2-1; D uncertain. Germline lookup yields CDR1 SNHLY and CDR2 FYNNEI. This CDR3 has 14 residues. V lost 3 bases and J lost 3, with 9 bases in between. The CDR3, as DNA: TGTGCCAGCAGTGAGGGGTTTCTCTACAATGAGCAGTTCTTC. Translating gives CASSEGFLYNEQFF.

CDR3 bases: TGTGCCTGGAGTCAGGGACTAGCGGGATCCTACGAGCAGTACTTC. Translated: CAWSQGLAGSYEQYF. The J gene is TRBJ2-7, the V gene TRBV30, with 13 bases fitting TRBD2. V lost 2 bases and J lost 1; bases outside the gene matches: 2. The CDR3 spans 15 residues. CDR1 is GTSNPN, CDR2 SVGIG, per germline (reference sequence). The variable domain in full, completed from reference TRBV30 and TRBJ2-7, reads SQTIHQWPATLVQPVGSPLSLECTVEGTSNPNLYWYRQAAGRGLQLLFYSVGIGQISSEVPQNLSASRPQDRQFILSSKKLLLSDSGFYLCAWSQGLAGSYEQYFGPGTRLTVT.

The DNA of the CDR3 is TGCAGCGTTGGACAGGCGAACACTGAAGCTTTCTTT. Protein product: CSVGQANTEAFF. The rearrangement uses TRBV29-1 and TRBJ1-1; tentative D call: TRBD1 (6 bases). V was clipped by 4 bases and J by 1 base, with 7 bases between them. CDR3 length: 12 amino acids. Germline values: CDR1 SQVTM, CDR2 ANQGSEA. Combining the CDR3 with reference TRBV29-1 and TRBJ1-1 gives the whole variable domain SAVISQKPSRDICQRGTSLTIQCQVDSQVTMMFWYRQQPGQSLTLIATANQGSEATYESGFVIDKFPISRPNLTFSTLTVSNMSPEDSSIYLCSVGQANTEAFFGQGTRLTVV.